This T cell receptor beta chain was identified in a study of blood T cells in healthy people across ages (dated by TCRdb to the mid-2010s). Background for the entire study: In model experiments, template switching captured about one uniquely barcoded TCR beta cDNA molecule for every two T cells. The donors were split into four age groups: young (average about 16 years), middle-aged (around 40), aged (over 55) and long-lived (roughly 77). The study analyzed two additional independent replicas of 1 million unique cDNA reads from the same blood draw for two donors, one aged 18 to 30 and one aged 80 or older. Donors of different ages were randomly distributed across sequencing lanes to avoid experimental bias. Age-related changes in TCR beta repertoire diversity were measured in the study by deep sequencing normalized with unique cDNA molecular identifiers.

The library was prepared using 5' RACE. Instrument on record: Illumina HiSeq 2500. A second PCR of about 7 to 12 cycles was run with a J-beta primer mix and a sample-barcoded 5' primer. A template-switch 5' adaptor carrying 12 random nucleotides introduced a unique molecular identifier onto each TCR beta cDNA molecule. Each sample yielded at least 2.5 million CDR3-containing paired-end reads. The Mint cDNA synthesis kit, primed by a TRBC-specific oligonucleotide, was used to synthesize first-strand cDNA from all RNA. After uracil-DNA glycosylase treatment, a first 18-cycle PCR used universal primers M1SS and BC2_uni_R on all cDNA. The published analysis was carried out like this. For normalization, 1 million high-quality reads were randomly selected from each sample, with every read carrying a distinct molecular identifier. Reads sharing molecular identifiers were discarded rather than binned into consensus sequences. CDR3 identification, clonotype clustering and error correction used MiTCR with a Q25 quality threshold and the strictest error-elimination algorithm. Lower-bound total TCR beta diversity was estimated with a nonparametric unseen species model using Euler transformation. The public reads were run again by TCRdb, first through fastp at Q25 and then through MiXCR, and only productive beta chains were kept. Rows are combined by CDR3 protein, so each entry shows the most common genes and DNA. The V and J calls come from TCRdb's annotation, not from the publication. Recorded for this sample are about 1,800,000 distinct CDR3 sequences; roughly 27% of them occurred a single time. The ten largest clones represent 6.5% to 8.5% of the sample.

V lost 6 bases and J lost 0 bases; the stretch between them is 12 bases long. The germline V gene yields SQVTM for CDR1 and ANQGSEA for CDR2. Measured from the cysteine to the phenylalanine, the CDR3 is 13 residues long. Of all the DNA, just the CDR3 is kept, 39 bases in frame from base 1. This clonotype was recorded many times. Its antigen is currently not known. No much larger clonotype is one base removed from it; base qualities were not supplied. Donors were around 37 systemically healthy Caucasian individuals from Russia aged roughly 6 to 90 years. Around 9.9 milliliters of peripheral blood were collected from each donor into EDTA-treated Vacutainer tubes. PBMCs were isolated by Ficoll-Paque density-gradient centrifugation, with at least 6.5 million obtained per sample. Total RNA, at least 6 micrograms per sample, was extracted from PBMCs with Trizol reagent. For every donor, an aliquot of PBMCs went through flow cytometry to measure the percentages of naive CD45RAhigh/CD27high T cells.

Overall study outcomes, separate from this receptor: Because donor CMV infection status was unknown, age-related changes in expanded clonotypes were potentially confounded. As age increased, observed TCR beta diversity per million T cells dropped in a roughly linear way, and a significant reduction was already evident by age about 40. Bulk unsorted PBMC profiling prevented conclusive comparison of naive and antigen-experienced compartments. Estimates of total diversity based on one million sequenced T cells were regarded as lower bounds and as underestimates. Compared with the aged group, the long-lived group had more naive CD4+ T cells, fewer expanded clones and increased TCR diversity, a pattern suggesting age selection. There was a strong correlation between observed TCR beta diversity and the percentage of naive T cells measured by flow cytometry.

The sequence came from a woman in her 30s in good health. Sequenced input: blood. The chain employs TRBV29-1 and TRBJ2-7, with a tentative D gene TRBD1 over 5 matching bases. The DNA reads TGCAGCGTCGAACAGGCAAGCTCCTACGAGCAGTACTTC. Its protein reads: CSVEQASSYEQYF.